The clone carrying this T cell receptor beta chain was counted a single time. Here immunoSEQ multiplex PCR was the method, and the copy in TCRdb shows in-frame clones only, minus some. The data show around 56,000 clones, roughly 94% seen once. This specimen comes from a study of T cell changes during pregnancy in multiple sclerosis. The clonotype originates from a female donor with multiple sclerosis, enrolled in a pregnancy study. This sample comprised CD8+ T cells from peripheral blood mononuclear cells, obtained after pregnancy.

The CDR3 here is CASSPWGGSYEQYF. The DNA of the CDR3 is TGTGCCAGCAGCCCCTGGGGGGGATCCTACGAGCAGTACTTC. The chain couples TRBV11-2 to TRBJ2-7; 7 nucleotides match TRBD2. J lost 1 base, V lost 5 bases, and 5 bases had no gene match. Germline assignment: CDR1 SGHAT and CDR2 FQNNGV. This CDR3 comprises 14 residues.